These 4 T cell receptor beta chains were sequenced from one sample in a study of cytomegalovirus exposure and HLA in healthy donors. TCRdb's copy holds only in-frame clones and misses some; the assay was immunoSEQ multiplex PCR. The sample shows about 160,000 clones, less than 90% of them seen only once. The sequenced sample consisted of PBMCs. These receptors were obtained from a woman aged 18-35 years in good health and CMV-seronegative.

CDR3 nucleotides: TGTGCCAGCAGCCTTACATCTTTCTCTGGAAACACCATATATTTT. This sequence encodes CASSLTSFSGNTIYF. The J gene is TRBJ1-3, the V gene TRBV14; D ambiguous. The germline V gene has CDR1 SGHDN and CDR2 FVKESK. The CDR3 sequence is 15 residues long. The V gene lost 4 bases and the J gene lost 0 bases, with 10 bases spanning the gap.

The CDR3 bases are TGCAGCGTTTCACCGGGGGTACCCTACGAGCAGTACTTC. This gives the protein CSVSPGVPYEQYF. The chain has TRBV29-1 and TRBJ2-7, with a weak D call TRBD2 (6 bases). Germline CDR1 is SQVTM and CDR2 is ANQGSEA. The CDR3 is 13 amino acids. The V gene lost 5 bases and the J gene lost 2 bases, with 13 bases spanning the gap.

The V and J genes are TRBV7-2 and TRBJ2-3; D is unclear. V lost 2 bases, J lost 1 base, and 10 bases lay in between. The CDR3 consists of 15 residues. The germline CDR1 and CDR2 sequences are SGHTA and FQGNSA. In DNA, the CDR3 is TGTGCCAGCAGCTTAACGGCGGTCGGCACAGATACGCAGTATTTT. It yields the protein CASSLTAVGTDTQYF.

The chain recombines TRBV19 with TRBJ2-7; TRBD1 agrees at 8 bases. The germline V gene has CDR1 LNHDA and CDR2 SQIVND (reference sequence). This CDR3 region has 15 residues. The V segment lost 3 bases and the J segment 0 bases; nucleotides outside the gene matches: 4. For the CDR3, the DNA is TGTGCCAGTAGTATTGGACAGGGCCCCTCCTACGAGCAGTACTTC. Translating it yields CASSIGQGPSYEQYF.